This T cell receptor beta chain was profiled in a study of T-cell reconstitution after alpha-beta-depleted transplantation in children. The CDR3 contains 12 residues. Germline assignment: CDR1 MNHNY and CDR2 SVGAGI (reference sequence). V dropped 2 bases and J dropped 9 bases, with 11 bases sitting between them. Unique molecular identifiers were incorporated into the prepared TCRbeta library. TCRdb passed the PCR reads through MiXCR, listing each CDR3 protein once. The sample carries about 870,000 distinct CDR3 sequences, approximately 15% recorded once. Findings of the study overall: Reported findings indicate that, about two months after transplant, alpha-beta T cells came from several hundred expanded clones, which were derived from non-depleted graft cells.

This clonotype was found a few times. Its matching antigen is unknown. This chain connects TRBV6-6 to TRBJ2-7; no reliable D call. The sequences come from PBMCs, mostly from graft donor cells, collected 360 days after TCRalphabeta/CD19-depleted stem cell transplant. The sequence was obtained from a male patient younger than 18 who had a stem cell transplant for acute lymphoblastic leukemia, so the T cells may come from the graft donor. The DNA for the CDR3 is TGTGCCAGCAGTTACGAGAGGCAGAGGCAGTACTTC. This codes for CASSYERQRQYF.